The clone carrying this TCR beta chain was seen once. The data originate from a study of blood T cell repertoires in COVID-19. Assay used: immunoSEQ multiplex PCR; TCRdb lists only in-frame clones, some missing. The table includes around 300,000 clones, 88% detected once. The length of the CDR3 is 15 residues. Trimming stripped 5 bases from V and 8 bases from J, with 21 bases between. The germline gives CDR1 SQVTM, CDR2 ANQGSEA. Cohort assignment relied on participant-reported clinical history. Resolution of symptoms, clearance, or two negative PCRs was present in recovered Cohort 3 donors. The material sequenced was PBMCs or T cells enriched from blood (not recorded which). This sequence joins TRBV29-1 and TRBJ1-4, with D uncertain. This TCR was sampled from a man aged 25 to 45 who had recovered from COVID-19. The CDR3 coding sequence is TGCAGCGTTCGCCCATCGACGGGAGGTTGGGAAAAACTGTTTTTT. Amino acid sequence: CSVRPSTGGWEKLFF.